Listed below are T cell receptor beta chains from one sample, sequenced in a study of T-cell memory formation after mild COVID-19. Each CDR3 protein gets one entry after TCRdb re-called the 5' RACE reads with MiXCR. The table includes 190,000 or so distinct CDR3 sequences, over 20% detected once. Material for sequencing was PBMCs or a T cell subset sorted from them (not recorded which). These receptors originate from an adult woman who had mild COVID-19 (a few samples of this study predate the infection). Cell type and time point are not known. Both conserved end residues are part of each CDR3.

TRBJ1-2	15	TRBV6-5	CASSYSMADRYGYTF
TRBJ2-1	12	TRBV7-2	CASSPLGLEQFF
TRBJ2-5	13	TRBV7-9	CASRGQGPETQYF
TRBJ2-7	15	TRBV5-1	CASSSTGGSSYEQYF
TRBJ2-1	17	TRBV9	CASSPEQAEGPYNEQFF
TRBJ2-1	16	TRBV5-1	CASSLASSGDYNEQFF
TRBJ2-3	14	TRBV6-1	CASGRRVGTDTQYF
TRBJ2-1	12	TRBV30	CAWSNSYNEQFF
TRBJ1-2	16	TRBV12-3/TRBV12-4	CASSQTTGFVSYGYTF
TRBJ2-5	15	TRBV12-3/TRBV12-4	CASSLGEIIQETQYF
TRBJ2-5	15	TRBV7-9	CASSSEIGGTETQYF
TRBJ1-1	14	TRBV7-9	CASSLEGPNTEAFF
TRBJ2-3	13	TRBV7-6	CASSSSLTDTQYF
TRBJ1-5	14	TRBV9	CASSVDGRSVPQHF
TRBJ1-2	15	TRBV5-4	CASSPVQGAGYGYTF
TRBJ2-1	11	TRBV7-9	CASSQGNEQFF
TRBJ2-1	19	TRBV7-9	CASSSTRLVVRPSYNEQFF
TRBJ2-1	17	TRBV5-1	CASSWEDLAGVGNEQFF
TRBJ2-5	18	TRBV6-6	CASSYYSSPRTAKETQYF
TRBJ2-7	14	TRBV30	CAWSGDTTIYEQYF
TRBJ1-2	11	TRBV12-3/TRBV12-4	CASSVAYGYTF
TRBJ2-5	18	TRBV2	CASSEMKAGTSSQETQYF
TRBJ2-2	15	TRBV5-1	CASSLSSGISGELFF
TRBJ2-1	17	TRBV7-6	CASSLGYREESYNEQFF
TRBJ1-1	12	TRBV30	CAWSRSYTEAFF
TRBJ2-5	13	TRBV9	CASSEMYQETQYF
TRBJ2-7	12	TRBV29-1	CSVEASRYEQYF
TRBJ1-1	13	TRBV19	CASSYPGNTEAFF
TRBJ2-3	15	TRBV12-3/TRBV12-4	CASSSAAGPGDTQYF
TRBJ2-7	13	TRBV30	CAWSFGSSYEQYF
TRBJ1-2	12	TRBV19	CASSISGRGYTF
TRBJ2-7	16	TRBV7-9	CASSLPPGTGSYEQYF
TRBJ2-2	15	TRBV6-5	CASSPSGDGTGELFF
TRBJ2-1	15	TRBV2	CASNLPGNSYNEQFF
TRBJ1-1	14	TRBV7-9	CASSPPGGNTEAFF
TRBJ1-5	15	TRBV27	CASSLAGSGNQPQHF
TRBJ1-3	15	TRBV7-3	CASSPTAVGGNTIYF
TRBJ2-5	14	TRBV7-3	CASSWTGGQETQYF
TRBJ2-5	12	TRBV7-9	CASSQALETQYF
TRBJ2-3	17	TRBV14	CASSQALAWFDGDTQYF
TRBJ2-3	16	TRBV24-1	CATSELAGENADTQYF
TRBJ2-7	18	TRBV7-8	CASSLGYSGGLVQYEQYF
TRBJ1-1	13	TRBV6-2/TRBV6-3	CASSYVRVAEAFF
TRBJ2-7	13	TRBV6-2/TRBV6-3	CASSYPGTHEQYF
TRBJ2-7	14	TRBV4-1	CASSQGSGEYEQYF
TRBJ2-7	16	TRBV7-9	CASSLAPQGRNYEQYF
TRBJ2-3	19	TRBV7-2	CASSPGGLAGVLGVDTQYF
TRBJ1-1	15	TRBV4-2	CASSQDRGEDTEAFF
TRBJ2-7	15	TRBV12-3/TRBV12-4	CASSLGGVGGRQQYF
TRBJ2-2	15	TRBV6-5	CASTGRSGNTGELFF
TRBJ1-3	14	TRBV12-3/TRBV12-4	CASSSTGGGNTIYF
TRBJ2-7	14	TRBV12-3/TRBV12-4	CASTRTGIEYEQYF
TRBJ2-4	13	TRBV6-5	CASSRPGEDIQYF
TRBJ2-2	17	TRBV9	CASSVWDRPANTGELFF